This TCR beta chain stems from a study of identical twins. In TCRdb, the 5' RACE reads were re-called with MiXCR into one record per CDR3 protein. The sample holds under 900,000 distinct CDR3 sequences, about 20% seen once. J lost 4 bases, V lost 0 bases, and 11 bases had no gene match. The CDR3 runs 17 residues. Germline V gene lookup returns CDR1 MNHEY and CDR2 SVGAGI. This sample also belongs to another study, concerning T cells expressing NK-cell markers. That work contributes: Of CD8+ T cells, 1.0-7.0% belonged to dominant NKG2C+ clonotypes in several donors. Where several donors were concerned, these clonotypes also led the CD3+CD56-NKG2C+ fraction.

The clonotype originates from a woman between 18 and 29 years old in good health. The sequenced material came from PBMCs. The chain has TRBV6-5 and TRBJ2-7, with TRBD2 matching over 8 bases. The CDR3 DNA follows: TGTGCCAGCAGTTACTCGATAAAGGGACTAGATATTTACGAGCAGTACTTC. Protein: CASSYSIKGLDIYEQYF.